What follows is one TCR beta chain and its context. No antigen is known for it. This record comes from a study of PD-1 blockade in classical Hodgkin lymphoma. Produced via immunoSEQ multiplex PCR; TCRdb's table is partial and in-frame only. The data show 66,000 or so clones, with about two thirds seen just once and less than 9.5% held by the top ten. Overall study results and limits: The authors have not defined what causes the repertoire differences, possibly disease activity or prior therapy. As was reported, newly diagnosed patients showed lower baseline TCR diversity than healthy donors did.

All the patients suffered relapse after autologous stem cell transplantation, and brentuximab vedotin exposure differed. Patients had relapsed/refractory classical Hodgkin lymphoma with complete response, partial response or progressive disease as best response. Source: peripheral blood mononuclear cells (PBMCs), taken before the second cycle of nivolumab. The sequence was collected from a human donor with classical Hodgkin lymphoma.

In DNA form, the CDR3 reads TGTGCCAGCAGTCCTGACTCGACCTACGAGCAGTACTTC. Amino acid sequence: CASSPDSTYEQYF. The V call is TRBV27, the J call TRBJ2-7; no clear D. CDR3 length: 13 residues. With 5 bases removed from V and 2 bases from J, the gap between germline ends came to 10 bases. The germline gives CDR1 MNHEY, CDR2 SMNVEV (reference sequence).